This TCR beta chain was observed in a study of T cell changes during pregnancy in multiple sclerosis. Produced via immunoSEQ multiplex PCR; TCRdb's table is partial and in-frame only. The repertoire consists of about 100,000 clones, with roughly nine tenths occurring once and the leading ten covering less than 4%. V lost 3 bases, J lost 0 bases, and 12 bases lay in between. Germline loops: CDR1 ENHRY, CDR2 SYGVKD. This CDR3 is built from 17 residues. The TCR was taken from a female donor with multiple sclerosis, enrolled in a pregnancy study. This chain joins TRBV10-3 and TRBJ1-6, with D perhaps matching TRBD1 (5 bases). Sequenced material: peripheral blood, taken after pregnancy. CDR3 protein: CAISERQRSSYNSPLHF. CDR3 coding DNA: TGTGCCATCAGTGAACGACAGAGGAGCTCCTATAATTCACCCCTCCACTTT.